The clone carrying this T cell receptor beta chain has a single count. This specimen comes from a study of circulating and synovial CD4+ cells in juvenile arthritis. This table comes from immunoSEQ multiplex PCR, and its TCRdb copy is limited to in-frame clones, with some not included. The sample yields approximately 36,000 clones, approximately 94% seen once. Sequenced samples came from active juvenile idiopathic arthritis patients. Trimming shortened V by 0 bases and J by 0 bases, and 12 bases separated the two germline ends. CDR3 size: 16 residues. Per germline, CDR1 SGHKS and CDR2 YYEKEE (reference sequence).

Sample: CD4+ T cells from blood. The chain carries TRBV5-5 and TRBJ1-1; the D gene is possibly TRBD1 (6 bases). The source is a human donor with juvenile idiopathic arthritis. This CDR3 is CASSLEWGLMNTEAFF. The CDR3 region has the DNA TGTGCCAGCAGCTTGGAGTGGGGGCTAATGAACACTGAAGCTTTCTTT.